This TCR beta chain was identified during a study of post-analysis software for immune sequencing data. Study-wide context: As for disease course, relapsing-remitting, secondary progressive and progressive-relapsing multiple sclerosis were all included. Study results and limitations: Compared with controls, patients showed significantly lower normalized Chao1 diversity. Same-batch samples co-clustered strongly by F measure. Relative to controls, patients had roughly five TRBV segments at higher frequency, with TRBV5-6, TRBV5-1 and TRBV20-1 among these.

Unique molecular identifiers tagged the TCR beta cDNA libraries. TCRdb passed the PCR reads through MiXCR, listing each CDR3 protein once. This sample carries about 760,000 distinct CDR3 sequences, just under 30% of them seen once, and the ten largest clones take around 0.55%. About this clonotype itself: Its antigen is not identified.

This CDR3 is built from 16 residues. Germline CDR1 is DFQATT and CDR2 is SNEGSKA (reference sequence). V was trimmed by 0 bases and J by 2 bases, leaving 14 bases between them. The V gene is TRBV20-1, the J gene TRBJ1-5; tentatively, D is TRBD1 (5 bases). The clonotype was recovered from a girl aged 5-17 years with multiple sclerosis. Specimen: blood. The CDR3 loop reads CSARDLERGGNQPQHF. The CDR3 DNA sequence: TGCAGTGCTAGAGATCTGGAAAGAGGGGGCAATCAGCCCCAGCATTTT.